A single sample gave rise to the 6 T cell receptor beta chains below, sequenced in a study of siplizumab effects on memory and regulatory T cells. The protocol was immunoSEQ multiplex PCR, while the TCRdb copy is restricted to in-frame clones and leaves out a portion. The data show about 100,000 clones, with 90% to 95% seen just once and 0.73% held by the top ten. The sequencing input was Tregs sorted from blood. Receptor source: a human donor in good health.

The chain uses TRBV5-1 and TRBJ2-2, with D unresolved. The CDR3 consists of 16 residues. Trimming took 1 base from V and 2 from J, leaving 12 bases between them. CDR1 is SGHRS, CDR2 YFSETQ, per germline. The CDR3 DNA follows: TGCGCCAGCAGCTTGTGGGGTCAGGCTAACACCGGGGAGCTGTTTTTT. This sequence encodes CASSLWGQANTGELFF.

V gene TRBV2 combines with J gene TRBJ1-2; D is perhaps TRBD1 (5 bases). This CDR3 contains 13 residues. V lost 0 bases and J lost 4, with 6 bases in between. CDR1 SNHLY and CDR2 FYNNEI come from the germline V gene. The CDR3 bases are TGTGCCAGCAGTGAAGCGGGGCTCTATGGCTACACCTTC. Its translation is CASSEAGLYGYTF.

The chain uses TRBV5-4 and TRBJ2-1; 7 bases map to TRBD2. Germline V gene sequence: CDR1 SGHNT, CDR2 YYREEE (reference sequence). CDR3 length: 15 amino acids. J lost 9 bases, V lost 5 bases, and 14 bases had no gene match. The DNA for the CDR3 is TGTGCCAGCAGGCTTGACCTGGGGGGGGGATTTGAGCAGTTCTTC. It codes for CASRLDLGGGFEQFF.

V gene TRBV7-2 combines with J gene TRBJ1-6; tentative D call: TRBD1 (6 bases). V shed 1 base and J shed 9 bases, with 22 bases lying between them. The CDR3 length is 18 residues. Germline loops: CDR1 SGHTA, CDR2 FQGNSA. The CDR3 loop is CASSLVQGGVGIGSPLHF. CDR3 nucleotide sequence: TGTGCCAGCAGCTTAGTACAGGGTGGGGTCGGAATCGGTTCACCCCTCCACTTT.

This chain links TRBV30 with TRBJ1-3; the D is unclear. Trimming removed 2 bases at V and 0 bases at J, with 11 bases between. Per the germline V gene, CDR1 is GTSNPN and CDR2 is SVGIG (reference sequence). The CDR3 runs to 15 residues. CDR3 in amino acids: CAWSNPRGSGNTIYF. DNA of the CDR3: TGTGCCTGGAGTAATCCACGAGGCTCTGGAAACACCATATATTTT.

The gene calls are TRBV5-6 and TRBJ1-4, with no clear D. This CDR3 has 14 residues. CDR1 and CDR2 (germline): SGHDT, YYEEEE. V lost 1 base, J lost 5 bases, and 9 bases lay in between. In DNA form, the CDR3 reads TGTGCCAGCAGCTTGCCTGGGAGAAATGAAAAACTGTTTTTT. Its translation: CASSLPGRNEKLFF. Filled out from reference TRBV5-6 and TRBJ1-4, the complete variable domain reads DAGVTQSPTHLIKTRGQQVTLRCSPKSGHDTVSWYQQALGQGPQFIFQYYEEEERQRGNFPDRFSGHQFPNYSSELNVNALLLGDSALYLCASSLPGRNEKLFFGSGTQLSVL.